Described below is a single T cell receptor (beta chain) sequence and its context. The data derive from a study of blood T cell repertoires in COVID-19. Study context: Material from acute and convalescent COVID-19 was sourced from the United States, Italy and Spain. T cells, B-cell-depleted T cells, or PBMCs supplied cDNA or gDNA.

Authors' processing steps: Amplification with reference gene primers provided the estimates of nucleated cell counts. TCRdb's copy holds only in-frame clones and misses some; the assay was immunoSEQ multiplex PCR. V, J and clone size were drawn from that table, and D and trimming were deduced from the DNA. The sample records some 120,000 clones, more than 75% being singletons. The ends were cut back, 1 base at V and 7 bases at J, with 18 bases in the middle. CDR3 length: 16 residues. Germline values: CDR1 KGHDR, CDR2 SFDVKD. Sample: peripheral blood. V is TRBV24-1 and J is TRBJ1-2; D possibly corresponds to TRBD1 (6 bases). This TCR was sampled from a human donor in a cohort sampled during active COVID-19. CDR3 in amino acids: CATSDFPGHQGSGYTF. In nucleotides, the CDR3 is TGTGCCACCAGTGATTTCCCTGGGCACCAGGGGAGTGGCTACACCTTC.